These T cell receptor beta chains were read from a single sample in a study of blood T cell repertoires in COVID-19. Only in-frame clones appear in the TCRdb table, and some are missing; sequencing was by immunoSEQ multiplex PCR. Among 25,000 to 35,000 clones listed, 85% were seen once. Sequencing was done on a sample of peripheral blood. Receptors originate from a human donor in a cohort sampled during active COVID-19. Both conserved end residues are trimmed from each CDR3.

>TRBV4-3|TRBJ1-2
ASSHQEDYGYT
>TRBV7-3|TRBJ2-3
ASSRRGGTDTQY
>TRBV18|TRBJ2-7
ASSPGTGLYEQY
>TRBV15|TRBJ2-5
ATSRSGLAGGPGETQY
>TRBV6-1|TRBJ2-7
ASSERGSYEQY
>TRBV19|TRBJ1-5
ASSSAPGRNSNQPQH
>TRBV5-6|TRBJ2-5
ASSFSETQY
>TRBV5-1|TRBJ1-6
ASSDGQGIRSPLH
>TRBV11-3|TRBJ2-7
ASSPRQGVNYEQY
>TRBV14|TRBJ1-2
ASSQVGAGGYT
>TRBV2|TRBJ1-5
ASRGQTTSNQPQH
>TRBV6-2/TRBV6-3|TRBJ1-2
ASSLDRRAYGYT
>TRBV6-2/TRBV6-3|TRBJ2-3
ASSPIIRGRNRADTQY
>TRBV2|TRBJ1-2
ASSEIRGAGGYT
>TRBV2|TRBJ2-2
ASGRQGDTGELF
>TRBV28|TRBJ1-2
ASSRYSNYGYT
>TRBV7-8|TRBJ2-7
ASSAGTVFYEQY
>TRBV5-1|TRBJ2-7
ASSWDRVGEQY
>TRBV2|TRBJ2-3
ASSEEVGTKQY
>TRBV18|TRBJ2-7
ASSPRDRAYEQY
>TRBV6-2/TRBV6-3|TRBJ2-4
ASSFDGLAKNIQY
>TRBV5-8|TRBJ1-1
ASSPWGRGLMNTEAF
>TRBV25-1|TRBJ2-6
ASTLGESGANVLT
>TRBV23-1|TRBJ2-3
ASSQSTSGTDTQY
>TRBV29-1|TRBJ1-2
SVDTSFNYGYT
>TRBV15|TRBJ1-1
ATSRRQNTEAF
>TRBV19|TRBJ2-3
ASSRTSGGTDTQY
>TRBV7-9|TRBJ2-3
ASSFRGGSTDTQY
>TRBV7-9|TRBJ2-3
ASSRVDTQY
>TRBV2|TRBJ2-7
ASGVHPVPGQGDNKGEQY
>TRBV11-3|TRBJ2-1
ASSLAAGVPYNEQF
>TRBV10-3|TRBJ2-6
AIKGDREKVLGSGANVLT
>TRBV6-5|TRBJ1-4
ASRGQTNEKLF
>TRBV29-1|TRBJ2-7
SVRGTAYEQY
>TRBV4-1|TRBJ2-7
ASSQEGGAAILTYEQY
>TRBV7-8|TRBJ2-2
ASSLTDSVTGELF
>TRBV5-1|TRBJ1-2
ASRRTGDGQDGYT
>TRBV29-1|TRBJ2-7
SVEDDSGLGEQY
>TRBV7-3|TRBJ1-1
ASSLRRQLYTEAF
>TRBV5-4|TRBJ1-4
ASSPDSFATNEKLF
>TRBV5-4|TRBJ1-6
ASSRFGSSYNSPLH
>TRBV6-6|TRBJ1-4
ASRPSDRAGEKLF
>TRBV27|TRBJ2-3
ATARVGGPADTQY
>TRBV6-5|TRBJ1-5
ASTPGQVRQPQH
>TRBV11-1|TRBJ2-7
ASSLNRANEQY
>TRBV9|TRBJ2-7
ASSVGQGPSYEQY